This TCR beta chain was recorded in a study of blood T cells in healthy people across ages. Findings and limits, study-wide: Investigators treated diversity estimates from one million T cells as underestimates.

This clonotype turned up a few times. Its cognate antigen is unknown. Using a J-beta primer mix together with a sample-barcoded 5' primer, a second PCR was run for roughly 6 to 12 cycles. Researchers report that a template-switch adaptor with 12 random nucleotides tagged each cDNA molecule. MiXCR was run by TCRdb on the 5' RACE reads, yielding one entry per CDR3 protein. The sample has around 520,000 distinct CDR3 sequences, roughly a quarter seen once. The CDR3 runs 14 residues. From germline, CDR1 is LGHDT and CDR2 YNNKEL (reference sequence). The V gene lost 4 bases and the J gene lost 10 bases, with 14 bases spanning the gap. This same sample was also part of a study on T cells of mothers and their children. Turning to that study: A few healthy Caucasian mothers served as donors, and their six children did as well. Not a single persistent microchimeric T cell clone was detected.

The V and J genes are TRBV3-1 and TRBJ1-6, with D hard to call. Input material: blood. This receptor was taken from a boy aged 2-15 years in good health. CDR3 sequence reads: CASSLSSGKSPLHF. The CDR3 DNA reads as TGTGCCAGCAGCCTATCCTCGGGAAAATCACCCCTCCACTTT.